This TCR beta chain was captured by sequencing in a study of vaccination effects on CD4 cells after COVID-19. The ends were cut back, 1 base at V and 2 bases at J, with 16 bases in the middle. Germline V lookup: CDR1 GTSNPN, CDR2 SVGIG (reference sequence). The CDR3 is 16 amino acids. Antigen-specific CD4+ T cell clonotypes were called by their expansion after viral peptide-pool culture in ViraFEST. Cultured cells yielded isolated CD4+ T cells after around 9 days. The person was diagnosed with PCR-confirmed SARS-CoV-2 infection between March and December 2020. Produced via immunoSEQ multiplex PCR; TCRdb's table is partial and in-frame only. The profile shows roughly 70,000 clones, around 72% of them singletons. With respect to this clone: Its antigen is unknown.

The sample was CD4+ T cells from PBMCs cultured with HIV peptides, taken before COVID-19 vaccination. Subset denoted: HIV-1 Nef peptide pool negative control/reference culture. J is TRBJ2-3 and V is TRBV30; possibly TRBD2 for D (6 bases). The TCR originated in a human donor who had a prior SARS-CoV-2 infection. The CDR3 DNA reads as TGTGCCTGGAGTGAAGGGTTCCGGGACTTCACAGATACGCAGTATTTT. Protein product: CAWSEGFRDFTDTQYF.